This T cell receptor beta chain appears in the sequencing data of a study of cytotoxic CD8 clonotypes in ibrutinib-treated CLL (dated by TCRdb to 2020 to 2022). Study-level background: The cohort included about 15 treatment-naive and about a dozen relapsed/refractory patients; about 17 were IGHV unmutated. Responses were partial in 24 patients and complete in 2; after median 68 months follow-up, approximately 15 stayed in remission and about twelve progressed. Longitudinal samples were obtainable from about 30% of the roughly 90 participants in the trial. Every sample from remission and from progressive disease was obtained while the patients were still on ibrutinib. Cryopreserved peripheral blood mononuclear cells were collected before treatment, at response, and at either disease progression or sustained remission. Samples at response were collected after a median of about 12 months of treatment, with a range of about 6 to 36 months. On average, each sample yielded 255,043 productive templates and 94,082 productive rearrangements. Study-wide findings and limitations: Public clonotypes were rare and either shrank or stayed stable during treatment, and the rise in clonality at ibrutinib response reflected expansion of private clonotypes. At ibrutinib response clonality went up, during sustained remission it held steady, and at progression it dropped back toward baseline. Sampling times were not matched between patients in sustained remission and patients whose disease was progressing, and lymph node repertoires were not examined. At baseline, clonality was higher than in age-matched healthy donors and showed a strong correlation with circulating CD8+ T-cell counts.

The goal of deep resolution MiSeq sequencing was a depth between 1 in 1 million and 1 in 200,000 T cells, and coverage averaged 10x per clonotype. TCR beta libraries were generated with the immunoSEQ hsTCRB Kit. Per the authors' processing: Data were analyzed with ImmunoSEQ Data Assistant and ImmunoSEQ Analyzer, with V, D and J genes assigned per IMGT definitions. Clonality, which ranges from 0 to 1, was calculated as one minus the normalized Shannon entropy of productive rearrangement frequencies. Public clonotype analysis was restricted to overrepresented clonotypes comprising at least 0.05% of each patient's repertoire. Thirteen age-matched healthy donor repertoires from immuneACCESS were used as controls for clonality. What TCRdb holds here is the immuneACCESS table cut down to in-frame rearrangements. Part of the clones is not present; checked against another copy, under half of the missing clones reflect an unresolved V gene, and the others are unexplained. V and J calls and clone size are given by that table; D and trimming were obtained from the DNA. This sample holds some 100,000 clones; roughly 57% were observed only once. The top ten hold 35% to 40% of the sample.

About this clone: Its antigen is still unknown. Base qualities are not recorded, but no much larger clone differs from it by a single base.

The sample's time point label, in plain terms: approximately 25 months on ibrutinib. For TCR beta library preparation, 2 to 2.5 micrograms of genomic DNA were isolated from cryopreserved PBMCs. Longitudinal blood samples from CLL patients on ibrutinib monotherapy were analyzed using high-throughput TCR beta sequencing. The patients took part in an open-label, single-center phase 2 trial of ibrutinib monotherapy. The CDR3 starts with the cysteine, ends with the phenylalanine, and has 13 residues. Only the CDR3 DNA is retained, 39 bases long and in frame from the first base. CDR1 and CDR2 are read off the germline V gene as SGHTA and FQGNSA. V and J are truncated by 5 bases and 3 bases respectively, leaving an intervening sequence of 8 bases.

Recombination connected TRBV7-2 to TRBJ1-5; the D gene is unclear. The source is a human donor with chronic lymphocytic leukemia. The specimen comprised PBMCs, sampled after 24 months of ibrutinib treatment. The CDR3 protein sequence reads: CASSRVVNQPQHF. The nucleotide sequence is TGTGCCAGCAGCCGGGTCGTCAATCAGCCCCAGCATTTT.